This T cell receptor beta chain was captured by sequencing in a study of T cells in women clearing cervical HPV infection. Concerning this clone: The DNA ends 3 residues before the CDR3 does, and the rest of the CDR3 is filled in from the germline J gene.

Trimming took 1 base from V and 1 from J, leaving 8 bases between them. This CDR3 comprises 15 residues. CDR1 and CDR2 (germline): MGHRA, YSYEKL. Only in-frame clones appear in the TCRdb table, and some are missing; sequencing was by immunoSEQ multiplex PCR. Its clone listing holds tens of thousands of clones. This sequence originates from a woman aged 18 to 75 with a cervical HPV16 infection that either progressed to CIN3+ or cleared (not recorded which). This sequence joins TRBV4-1 and TRBJ1-5; unclear D gene. The sample comprised blood buffy coat. CDR3 sequence reads: CASSQVASSNQPQHF. Incomplete CDR3 DNA: TGCGCCAGCAGCCAAGTTGCAAGCAGCAATCAGCCC.